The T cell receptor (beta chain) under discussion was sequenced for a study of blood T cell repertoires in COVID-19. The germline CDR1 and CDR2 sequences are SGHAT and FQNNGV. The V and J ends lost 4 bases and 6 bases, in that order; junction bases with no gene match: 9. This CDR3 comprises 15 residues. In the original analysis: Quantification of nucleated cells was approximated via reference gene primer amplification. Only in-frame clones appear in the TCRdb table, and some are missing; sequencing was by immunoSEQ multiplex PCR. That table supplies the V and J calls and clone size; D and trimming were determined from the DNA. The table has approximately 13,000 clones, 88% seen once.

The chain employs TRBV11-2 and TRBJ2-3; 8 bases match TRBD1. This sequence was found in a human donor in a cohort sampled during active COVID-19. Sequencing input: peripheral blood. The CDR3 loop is CASSSLRQGRDTQYF. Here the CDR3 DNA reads TGTGCCAGCAGCTCCTTACGACAGGGGCGGGATACGCAGTATTTT.